This T cell receptor (beta chain) is drawn from a study of CD8+ T cells in alopecia areata. This CDR3 contains 12 residues. V dropped 7 bases and J dropped 7 bases, with 14 bases sitting between them. Germline values: CDR1 SQVTM, CDR2 ANQGSEA. This sample's treatment: oral pan-JAK inhibitor, 5-10 mg twice daily. As the sequencing template, cDNA was produced by extracting RNA and reverse transcribing it. Clones were read by immunoSEQ multiplex PCR, and TCRdb kept only the in-frame ones, dropping some. This sample has fewer than 250,000 clones, with roughly 66% found just once. The sequencing used CD4+ T cells sorted from blood, collected at week 24, from a patient treated with tofacitinib. This clonotype was obtained from a human donor with alopecia areata. The chain couples TRBV29-1 to TRBJ2-1; D is possibly TRBD1 (5 bases). DNA of the CDR3: TGCAGCGCCGTCAGGGTACAGAATGAGCAGTTCTTC. Residues: CSAVRVQNEQFF.